The present TCR beta chain was sequenced within a study of blood T cell repertoires in COVID-19. In the study overall: The United States, Italy and Spain were the sources of the acute and convalescent COVID-19 samples. T cells, B-cell-depleted T cells, or PBMCs provided the cDNA or gDNA that served as material.

The protocol was immunoSEQ multiplex PCR, while the TCRdb copy is restricted to in-frame clones and leaves out a portion. The sample has 110,000 or so clones, 70% to 90% seen once; the top ten hold about 3%. The sequence was collected from a man between 40 and 49 years old with acute or convalescent COVID-19. The sample comprised peripheral blood.

This CDR3 is CASSSNGGETQYF. For the CDR3, the DNA is TGTGCCAGCAGCAGTAACGGGGGGGAGACCCAGTACTTC. V gene TRBV7-3 combines with J gene TRBJ2-5; 7 bases are a match to TRBD2. Trimming cost V 5 bases and J 5 bases; bases outside gene matches: 5. The CDR3 has 13 residues. Germline V gene sequence: CDR1 SGHTA, CDR2 FQGTGA. Full variable domain (rest looked up from reference TRBV7-3 and TRBJ2-5): GAGVSQTPSNKVTEKGKYVELRCDPISGHTALYWYRQSLGQGPEFLIYFQGTGAADDSGLPNDRFFAVRPEGSVSTLKIQRTERGDSAVYLCASSSNGGETQYFGPGTRLLVL.